Each of the 2 T cell receptor beta chains below was sequenced from the same sample in a study of chemoradiotherapy in HPV16-positive cancers (dated by TCRdb to between 2021 and 2024). Libraries were made using the immunoSEQ multiplex PCR assay. Sourced from immuneACCESS, this table was stored by TCRdb with only in-frame sequences that have V and J called. A share of the clones is absent; for the studies checked, an unresolved V gene accounts for under half, and the remainder has no known explanation. The sample yields 5,100 or so clones; over 70% were counted once. The top ten clones comprise around 15% of the sample. Specimen: tumor tissue, collected from a patient who underwent chemoradiotherapy. Receptors were obtained from a human donor with HPV-associated anogenital cancer.

There are a few counts of this clone. The rearrangement links TRBV29-1 to TRBJ2-1; 14 bases fit TRBD2. Losses at the gene ends were 8 bases for V and 0 bases for J; bases not matched to a gene: 18. CDR1 and CDR2 (germline): SQVTM, ANQGSEA. This CDR3 region has 20 residues. The CDR3 sequence: CSLRGLAGGTSYSSYNEQFF. DNA of the CDR3: TGCAGCCTTAGAGGACTAGCGGGGGGAACCTCATATAGCTCCTACAATGAGCAGTTCTTC.

The chain has TRBV28 and TRBJ2-2; D is unclear. The CDR3 is made up of 16 amino acids. Trimming removed 4 bases from V and 6 bases from J, with 18 bases in between. The germline CDR1 and CDR2 sequences are MDHEN and SYDVKM. CDR3 sequence: CASSSPGAATAGELFF. The CDR3 DNA reads TGTGCCAGCAGTTCCCCTGGCGCAGCAACGGCCGGGGAGCTGTTTTTT.